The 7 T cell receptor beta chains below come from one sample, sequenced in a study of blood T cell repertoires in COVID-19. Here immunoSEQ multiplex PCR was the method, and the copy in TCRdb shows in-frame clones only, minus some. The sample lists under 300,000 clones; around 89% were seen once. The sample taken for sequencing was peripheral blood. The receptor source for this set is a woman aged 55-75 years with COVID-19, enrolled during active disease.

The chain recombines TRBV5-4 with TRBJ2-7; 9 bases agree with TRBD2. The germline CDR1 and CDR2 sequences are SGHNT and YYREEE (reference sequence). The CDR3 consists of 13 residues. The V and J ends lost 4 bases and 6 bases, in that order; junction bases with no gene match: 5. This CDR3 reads CASSGGGGGEQYF. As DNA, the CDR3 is TGTGCCAGCAGCGGGGGCGGGGGGGGCGAGCAGTACTTC.

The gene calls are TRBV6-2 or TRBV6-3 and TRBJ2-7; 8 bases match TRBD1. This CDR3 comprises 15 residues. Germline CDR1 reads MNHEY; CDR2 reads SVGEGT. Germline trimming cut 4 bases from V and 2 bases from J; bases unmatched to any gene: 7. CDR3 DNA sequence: TGTGCCAGCAGTTCCCAGGACAGGGTCACCTACGAGCAGTACTTC. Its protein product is CASSSQDRVTYEQYF.

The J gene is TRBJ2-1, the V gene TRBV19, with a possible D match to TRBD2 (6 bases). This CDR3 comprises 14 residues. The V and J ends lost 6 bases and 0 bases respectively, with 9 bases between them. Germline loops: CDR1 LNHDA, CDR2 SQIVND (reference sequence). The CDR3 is CASRAGFSYNEQFF. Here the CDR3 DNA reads TGTGCCAGTAGGGCGGGATTCTCCTACAATGAGCAGTTCTTC.

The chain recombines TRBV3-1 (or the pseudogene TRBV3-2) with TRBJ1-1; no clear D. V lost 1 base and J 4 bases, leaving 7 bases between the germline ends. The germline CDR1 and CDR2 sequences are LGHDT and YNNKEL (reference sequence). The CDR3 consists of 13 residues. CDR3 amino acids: CASSQVGSTEAFF. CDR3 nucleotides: TGTGCCAGCAGCCAAGTTGGGAGCACTGAAGCTTTCTTT.

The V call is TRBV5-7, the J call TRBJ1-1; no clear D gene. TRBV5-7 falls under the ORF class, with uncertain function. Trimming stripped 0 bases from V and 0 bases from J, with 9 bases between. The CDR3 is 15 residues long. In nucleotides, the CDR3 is TGTGCCAGCAGCTTGGCATGTCGGGTGAACACTGAAGCTTTCTTT. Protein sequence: CASSLACRVNTEAFF.

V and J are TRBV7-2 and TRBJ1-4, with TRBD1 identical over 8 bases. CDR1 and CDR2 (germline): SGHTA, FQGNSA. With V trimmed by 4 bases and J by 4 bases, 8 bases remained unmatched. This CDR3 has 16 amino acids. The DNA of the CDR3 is TGTGCCAGCAGCTCCCTTGGACAGGGACTTAATGAAAAACTGTTTTTT. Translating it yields CASSSLGQGLNEKLFF.

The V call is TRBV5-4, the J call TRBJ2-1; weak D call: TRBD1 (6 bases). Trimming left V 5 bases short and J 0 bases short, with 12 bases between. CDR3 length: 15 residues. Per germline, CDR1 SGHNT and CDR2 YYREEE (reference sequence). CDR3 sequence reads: CASRGHPSSYNEQFF. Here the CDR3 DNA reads TGTGCCAGCAGGGGACACCCGAGCTCCTACAATGAGCAGTTCTTC.